This entry features one T cell receptor beta chain sequence. Its target antigen remains unknown. Per-base quality was not reported, and no clone a single base away is much larger than it. The data derive from a study of T-cell reconstitution after alpha-beta-depleted transplantation in children listed by TCRdb under 2016. Study-wide context: The study quantitatively tracked T-cell immune reconstitution after TCRalphabeta/CD19-depleted allogeneic hematopoietic cell transplantation in children using TCR repertoire profiling. Beyond this particular receptor, the publication reports: About two months after transplant, the apparently early recovery of alphabetaT-cell counts reportedly depended on just several hundred clones that had expanded rapidly and came from non-depleted graft cells. Over the following months the frequencies of hyperexpanded clones went down, and after one year T-cell counts and TCRbeta diversity were mostly credited to newly produced T cells. In some patients, high TCRbeta diversity at day 60 was attributed to recipient T cells and intrathymic progenitors that had survived conditioning.

Receptor libraries were prepared by PCR. The reads were generated on an Illumina HiSeq 2500. Molecular barcoding was employed in the preparation of TCR libraries, with unique molecular identifiers being used to normalize TCRbeta repertoire quantification. TCRdb trimmed public reads at Q25 via fastp, called clones via MiXCR and kept in-frame beta chains. One record per CDR3 amino acid sequence lists the most common genes and DNA. For this sample the table gives fewer than 700,000 distinct CDR3 sequences, of which approximately 12% were detected only once. Together, the top ten hold 2.2% of the sample. The treatment or condition tag for this specimen amounts to: allogeneic hematopoietic cell transplantation with graft depleted of TCRalphabeta T cells and CD19 B cells. TCRalphabeta/CD19-depleted allogeneic hematopoietic cell grafts were given to the transplant recipients, all of whom were children. The germline V gene yields MRHNA for CDR1 and SNTAGT for CDR2. The CDR3 runs 23 amino acids, cysteine and phenylalanine included. The read is trimmed to its CDR3 DNA, 69 bases read in frame from base 1. V ends up 6 bases short and J 1 base short, with an unmatched junction base count of 24.

The sequencing used PBMCs, mostly from graft donor cells, collected 360 days after TCRalphabeta/CD19-depleted stem cell transplant. The V and J genes are TRBV6-4 and TRBJ2-3; TRBD2 aligns with 14 central bases. The clonotype comes from a male patient aged 10-17 years who had a stem cell transplant for acute myeloid leukemia, so the T cells may come from the graft donor. This receptor carries the CDR3 CASRDPQRGQGTSGRTRTDTQYF. In nucleotides, the sequence is TGTGCCAGCAGGGACCCCCAGCGAGGACAGGGGACTAGCGGGAGAACCCGCACAGATACGCAGTATTTT.